This entry is about one T cell receptor beta chain. No antigen is known for it. This sample is part of a study of T cell responses to AZD1222 COVID-19 vaccine. General observations from the study: Recipients of AZD1222 seropositive at baseline numbered only 5 or 6. Once two AZD1222 doses were given, Spike-specific TCR breadth and depth went up. Donors were largely white British and mainly female; clonal diversity was possibly underestimated.

Germline V gene data show CDR1 as PRHDT and CDR2 as FYEKMQ (reference sequence). V lost 1 base and J 8 bases, leaving 8 bases between the germline ends. The CDR3 is 12 amino acids. The method was immunoSEQ multiplex PCR; TCRdb's version includes in-frame clones alone and lacks a portion of them. The sample lists more than 150,000 clones; about nine tenths were seen once. This specimen consisted of peripheral blood, obtained on day 0 of AZD1222 vaccination. The TCR originated in an adult in good health. The V call is TRBV13, the J call TRBJ1-2; D ambiguous. For the CDR3, the DNA is TGTGCCAGCAGCTTAGAGACATACGGCTACACCTTC. The encoded protein is CASSLETYGYTF.